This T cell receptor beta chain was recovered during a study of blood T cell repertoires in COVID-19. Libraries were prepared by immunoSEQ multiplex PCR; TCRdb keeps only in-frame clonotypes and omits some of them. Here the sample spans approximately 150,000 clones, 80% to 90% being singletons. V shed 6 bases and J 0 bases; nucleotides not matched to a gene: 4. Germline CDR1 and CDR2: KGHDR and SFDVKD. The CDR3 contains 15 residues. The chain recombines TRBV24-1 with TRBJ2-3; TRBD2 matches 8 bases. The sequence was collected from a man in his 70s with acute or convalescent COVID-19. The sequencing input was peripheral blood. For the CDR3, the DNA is TGTGCCACCAGTCGGACTAGCCCAAGCACAGATACGCAGTATTTT. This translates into CATSRTSPSTDTQYF.